One sample yielded the 22 T cell receptor beta chains listed below, sequenced in a study of blood T cell repertoires in COVID-19. TCRdb's table, derived via immunoSEQ multiplex PCR, lists solely in-frame clones and lacks some. The sample consists of 90,000 to 110,000 clones, 75% to 85% of them appearing once. Sequenced material: peripheral blood. These TCRs come from a woman of 80 years or more with active or convalescent COVID-19.

There are a few counts of this clone. The chain combines TRBV7-3 with TRBJ2-1; 15 nucleotides align to TRBD2. The junction had 0 bases not matched to a gene; V was cut back by 2 bases and J by 7 bases. Germline V gives CDR1 SGHTA, CDR2 FQGTGA. There are 15 residues in the CDR3. In DNA, the CDR3 is TGTGCCAGCAGCTTAGGGACTAGCGGGAGGAATGAGCAGTTCTTC. Translating it yields CASSLGTSGRNEQFF.

The rearrangement joins TRBV7-6 to TRBJ2-3; 7 positions match TRBD1. Germline V gives CDR1 SGHVS, CDR2 FNYEAQ. The CDR3 extends over 14 amino acids. V was pared by 3 bases and J by 3 bases, with 3 bases of the junction left unmatched. The CDR3 region has the DNA TGTGCCAGCAGCTTCGACAGGGCGACAGATACGCAGTATTTT. Translation gives CASSFDRATDTQYF.

The rearrangement joins TRBV5-1 to TRBJ2-1, with D perhaps TRBD2 (5 bases). Per the germline V gene, CDR1 is SGHRS and CDR2 is YFSETQ. Trimming left V 6 bases short and J 2 bases short, with 12 bases between. The CDR3 is 14 amino acids. This chain's CDR3 is CASTAGEAYNEQFF. In DNA form, the CDR3 reads TGCGCCAGCACGGCGGGTGAAGCCTACAATGAGCAGTTCTTC.

The chain is built from TRBV11-2 and TRBJ2-7; tentatively, D is TRBD2 (6 bases). Deletions cut 6 bases from V and 4 bases from J, with 19 bases between. Germline values: CDR1 SGHAT, CDR2 FQNNGV. The CDR3 covers 15 residues. The CDR3 DNA follows: TGTGCCAGCAGAACCTACGGGAGTTCGCTTTACGAGCAGTACTTC. Protein product: CASRTYGSSLYEQYF.

The chain joins TRBV7-3 to TRBJ2-1; 11 bases match TRBD2. There are 18 residues in the CDR3. J lost 6 bases, V lost 5 bases, and 15 bases had no gene match. Per germline, CDR1 SGHTA and CDR2 FQGTGA. The CDR3 loop reads CASSKEGLGLAGGNEQFF. CDR3 DNA sequence: TGTGCCAGCAGCAAAGAAGGGTTGGGCCTAGCGGGAGGCAATGAGCAGTTCTTC.

This clone was recorded a few times. This chain uses TRBV3-1 (or the pseudogene TRBV3-2) with TRBJ1-5; TRBD1 is a possible D gene (5 bases). V lost 4 bases, J lost 5 bases, and 9 bases lay in between. CDR1 is LGHDT and CDR2 is YNNKEL in the germline V gene (reference sequence). CDR3 length: 13 amino acids. CDR3 in DNA: TGTGCCAGCAGCCCCTCGACAGATCAGCCCCAGCATTTT. It specifies CASSPSTDQPQHF.

The rearrangement links TRBV11-2 to TRBJ2-5; 7 positions match TRBD1. J lost 4 bases, V lost 4 bases, and 6 bases had no gene match. Germline-derived CDR1 and CDR2 are SGHAT and FQNNGV. The CDR3 covers 14 residues. The CDR3 region is CASSWPGGRETQYF. CDR3 coding DNA: TGTGCCAGCAGCTGGCCAGGGGGAAGAGAGACCCAGTACTTC.

The chain employs TRBV27 and TRBJ1-6; 10 nucleotides match TRBD1. CDR3 size: 18 residues. Germline CDR1 reads MNHEY; CDR2 reads SMNVEV (reference sequence). J lost 1 base, V lost 7 bases, and 10 bases had no gene match. The CDR3 reads CASNLKGTGVSYNSPLHF. In DNA form, the CDR3 reads TGTGCCAGCAACCTGAAGGGGACAGGGGTGTCCTATAATTCACCCCTCCACTTT.

The CDR3 sequence is CATSRSGTGEGKFGSYEQYF. CDR3 DNA: TGTGCCACCAGCAGATCCGGGACAGGGGAGGGGAAATTTGGTTCCTACGAGCAGTACTTC. This rearrangement joins TRBV15 to TRBJ2-7; TRBD1 matches 10 bases. Germline V gene lookup returns CDR1 LNHNV and CDR2 YYDKDF (reference sequence). J gave up 1 base and V 2 bases, and 17 bases lay outside the gene matches. This CDR3 is 20 amino acids long.

J is TRBJ2-2 and V is TRBV27, with D possibly matching TRBD2 (6 bases). The CDR3 loop spans 16 amino acids. Trimming removed 4 bases from V and 3 bases from J, with 15 bases in between. Germline V gene sequence: CDR1 MNHEY, CDR2 SMNVEV (reference sequence). The CDR3: CASSSRGTWDTGELFF. The CDR3, as DNA: TGTGCCAGCAGTTCCCGGGGGACTTGGGACACCGGGGAGCTGTTTTTT.

V usage is TRBV15 and J usage is TRBJ1-1; D is perhaps TRBD1 (6 bases). This CDR3 has 13 amino acids. V lost 2 bases and J lost 11, with 15 bases in between. CDR1 LNHNV and CDR2 YYDKDF come from the germline V gene (reference sequence). DNA of the CDR3: TGTGCCACCAGCAGACCACACAGGGACGCGGCTTTCTTT. It encodes CATSRPHRDAAFF.

The rearrangement links TRBV7-3 to TRBJ2-7, with 10 bases matching TRBD2. Germline assignment: CDR1 SGHTA and CDR2 FQGTGA. The J segment lost 6 bases and the V segment lost 3 bases, leaving 5 bases of the junction unmatched. The CDR3 contains 14 residues. CDR3 amino acids: CASSLDGLAVEQYF. The CDR3 bases are TGTGCCAGCAGCTTGGATGGACTAGCGGTCGAGCAGTACTTC.

The CDR3 region has the DNA TGTGCCAGCTCACCAGGTGAGGGCCATGGCTACACCTTC. It codes for CASSPGEGHGYTF. The chain carries TRBV18 and TRBJ1-2; D is ambiguous. CDR3 size: 13 residues. Germline-derived CDR1 and CDR2 are KGHSH and LQKENI. Trimming shortened V by 2 bases and J by 6 bases, and 10 bases separated the two germline ends.

This chain links TRBV2 with TRBJ1-2, with unresolved D. The CDR3 spans 13 residues. From germline, CDR1 is SNHLY and CDR2 FYNNEI. The V and J ends lost 7 bases and 1 base respectively, with 10 bases between them. The CDR3, as DNA: TGTGCCAGCACGGACTTCATTAACTATGGCTACACCTTC. Translated, it gives CASTDFINYGYTF.

The rearrangement joins TRBV28 to TRBJ2-5; 11 positions agree with TRBD1. V shed 4 bases, J shed 5 bases, and the junction held 6 bases outside the gene matches. CDR3 length equals 15 residues. Germline CDR1 MDHEN, CDR2 SYDVKM. The CDR3 nucleotides read TGTGCCAGCAGTTCACCCAGGGACAGGGGGGAGACCCAGTACTTC. This codes for CASSSPRDRGETQYF.

The CDR3 DNA follows: TGTGCCAGCTCACCAAGGACAGGGGGAGATGGCTACACCTTC. Translating gives CASSPRTGGDGYTF. V and J are TRBV18 and TRBJ1-2; 10 bases line up with TRBD1. CDR3 length: 14 residues. CDR1 and CDR2 (germline): KGHSH, LQKENI. V gave up 2 bases and J gave up 6 bases; unmatched junction bases: 3.

The V call is TRBV28, the J call TRBJ1-1, with D hard to call. The CDR3 covers 13 residues. Per germline, CDR1 MDHEN and CDR2 SYDVKM. V was trimmed by 6 bases and J by 5 bases, leaving 13 bases between them. CDR3 residues: CASRDFSGTEAFF. In DNA, the CDR3 is TGTGCCAGCAGGGATTTTTCGGGAACTGAAGCTTTCTTT.

Many counts were recorded for this clone. The rearrangement joins TRBV24-1 to TRBJ1-2, with a tentative D call TRBD1 (6 bases). Trimming stripped 3 bases from V and 8 bases from J, with 12 bases between. Germline V gives CDR1 KGHDR, CDR2 SFDVKD. This CDR3 is 13 amino acids long. CDR3 region: CATSDLTGLGYTF. The DNA of the CDR3 is TGTGCCACCAGTGATCTCACAGGGTTAGGCTACACCTTC.

Remarks on this clone: The junction and the germline gene differ at one end; a read error may be behind it. The chain has TRBV3-1 (or the pseudogene TRBV3-2) and TRBJ2-5; D gene unclear. Germline CDR1 is LGHDT and CDR2 is YNNKEL (reference sequence). The CDR3 runs 11 residues. The CDR3 bases are TGTGCCAGCAGCCAAGCAGAGGCCCAGTACTTC. It codes for CASSQAEAQYF.

The chain employs TRBV27 and TRBJ2-1; D not certain. Trimming took off 10 bases at V and 0 bases at J, with 16 bases between the two ends. Germline V CDR1 and CDR2: MNHEY, SMNVEV (reference sequence). The CDR3 has 15 amino acids. This CDR3 is CATSGGDSSYNEQFF. The CDR3 DNA sequence: TGTGCCACCTCTGGCGGAGATAGCTCCTACAATGAGCAGTTCTTC.

This clone was detected a few times. CDR3 region: CASQGVRAEKLFF. The CDR3 coding sequence is TGTGCCAGCCAAGGCGTCCGAGCGGAAAAACTGTTTTTT. The chain has TRBV2 and TRBJ1-4; D is uncertain. CDR1 SNHLY and CDR2 FYNNEI come from the germline V gene. The ends were cut back, 8 bases at V and 8 bases at J, with 15 bases in the middle. The CDR3 length is 13 residues.

This sequence joins TRBV28 and TRBJ2-3; a possible D gene is TRBD2 (6 bases). The germline gives CDR1 MDHEN, CDR2 SYDVKM. Trimming left V 8 bases short and J 2 bases short, with 14 bases between. This CDR3 is 14 amino acids long. CDR3 DNA: TGTGCCAGCTGTACTCCGGGAGTCACAGATACGCAGTATTTT. It codes for CASCTPGVTDTQYF.